Each of the 8 T cell receptor beta chains below was sequenced from the same sample in a study of T cells expressing NK-cell markers. No DNA is given; TCRdb re-called the 5' RACE reads and lists each CDR3 protein once. The sample features 500,000 to 700,000 distinct CDR3 sequences, with around 4% in its top ten. Sequences were obtained from blood T cells: a sorted CD56 or NKG2C T cell subset, CD4+ or CD8+ T cells, or bulk PBMC T cells (not recorded which). The receptor set was obtained from a man aged 18 to 29 in good health.

The rearrangement joins TRBV19 to TRBJ2-7; there is no DNA to check the TCRdb D call of TRBD1. Germline loops: CDR1 LNHDA, CDR2 SQIVND (reference sequence). The CDR3 loop spans 17 amino acids. CDR3 sequence: CASSPGWAAGKTYEQYF. The full variable domain, its missing parts supplied by reference TRBV19 and TRBJ2-7, is DGGITQSPKYLFRKEGQNVTLSCEQNLNHDAMYWYRQDPGQGLRLIYYSQIVNDFQKGDIAEGYSVSREKKESFPLTVTSAQKNPTAFYLCASSPGWAAGKTYEQYFGPGTRLTVT.

The chain links TRBV10-3 to TRBJ2-1; TCRdb reports TRBD1, a call that lacks DNA to check it against. The germline V gene encodes CDR1 ENHRY and CDR2 SYGVKD. CDR3 length: 13 residues. The CDR3 protein is CAISESNGMEQFF.

This sequence joins TRBV18 and TRBJ2-3; with no DNA, the TCRdb D assignment of TRBD2 cannot be verified. Per germline, CDR1 KGHSH and CDR2 LQKENI. The length of the CDR3 is 20 residues. The CDR3 is CASSPPLNSGSSIWRNTQYF. Variable domain in full (rest from reference TRBV18 and TRBJ2-3): NAGVMQNPRHLVRRRGQEARLRCSPMKGHSHVYWYRQLPEEGLKFMVYLQKENIIDESGMPKERFSAEFPKEGPSILRIQQVVRGDSAAYFCASSPPLNSGSSIWRNTQYFGPGTRLTVL.

This chain joins TRBV27 and TRBJ2-3; TCRdb's D gene call, TRBD1, goes unchecked for lack of DNA. Germline V gene sequence: CDR1 MNHEY, CDR2 SMNVEV (reference sequence). CDR3 length equals 15 residues. CDR3 residues: CASSLSGPITDTQYF.

The rearrangement uses TRBV5-1 and TRBJ2-1; TCRdb reports TRBD2, a call that lacks DNA to check it against. There are 14 residues in the CDR3. Germline CDR1 and CDR2: SGHRS and YFSETQ. The CDR3: CASSLGLAKNEQFF.

V and J are TRBV5-1 and TRBJ2-1; TCRdb names TRBD2, which stays unverified in the absence of DNA. Germline V gene sequence: CDR1 SGHRS, CDR2 YFSETQ. The CDR3 loop spans 20 amino acids. The CDR3 is CASSLEGSRTSGQKGNEQFF. The whole variable domain, filled in from reference TRBV5-1 and TRBJ2-1, reads KAGVTQTPRYLIKTRGQQVTLSCSPISGHRSVSWYQQTPGQGLQFLFEYFSETQRNKGNFPGRFSGRQFSNSRSEMNVSTLELGDSALYLCASSLEGSRTSGQKGNEQFFGPGTRLTVL.

The chain uses TRBV29-1 and TRBJ1-4. Germline CDR1 is SQVTM and CDR2 is ANQGSEA. The CDR3 has 12 residues. The CDR3 protein is CSVGPTEGKLFF.

This chain connects TRBV29-1 to TRBJ2-7; TCRdb's assignment of TRBD1 cannot be checked, as there is no DNA. There are 14 residues in the CDR3. CDR1 is SQVTM, CDR2 ANQGSEA, per germline. This CDR3 reads CSVEEGGAFSEQYF.